This TCR beta chain came from a study of graft-versus-host responses after intestinal transplantation. Method: immunoSEQ multiplex PCR; TCRdb's copy keeps in-frame clones and lacks some. The repertoire consists of some 88,000 clones, with under 95% occurring once and the leading ten covering 2% to 2.5%. Regarding the study as a whole: Graft-donor T cell macrochimerism in patients accompanied high graft-versus-host to host-versus-graft clonal ratios in allografts.

The trim removed 7 bases at V and 8 bases at J, leaving 5 bases unmatched. Germline V gene data show CDR1 as SNHLY and CDR2 as FYNNEI. The CDR3 totals 13 residues. About this clone: Its antigen is undetermined.

The sample in question was unstimulated CD8+ T cells sorted from spleen or lymph node cells, obtained before intestinal transplant. This receptor was obtained from a human donor who received an intestinal transplant. This chain connects TRBV2 to TRBJ1-2; 12 bases are a match to TRBD1. CDR3 DNA: TGTGCCAGCACCACCGGGACAGGGGGCGGCTACACCTTC. This sequence encodes CASTTGTGGGYTF.